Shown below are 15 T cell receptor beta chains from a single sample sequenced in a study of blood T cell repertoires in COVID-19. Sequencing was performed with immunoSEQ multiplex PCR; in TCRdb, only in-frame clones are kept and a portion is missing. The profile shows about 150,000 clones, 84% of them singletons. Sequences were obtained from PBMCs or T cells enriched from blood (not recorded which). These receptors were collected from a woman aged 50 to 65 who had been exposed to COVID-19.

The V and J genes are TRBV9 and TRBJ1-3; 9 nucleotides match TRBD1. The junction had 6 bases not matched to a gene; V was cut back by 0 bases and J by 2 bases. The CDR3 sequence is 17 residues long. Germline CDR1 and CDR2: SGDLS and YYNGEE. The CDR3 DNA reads TGTGCCAGCAGCGTAGGGGGACAGGGAGCTACTGGAAACACCATATATTTT. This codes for CASSVGGQGATGNTIYF.

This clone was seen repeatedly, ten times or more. The chain's CDR3 is CASSLSSSGNTIYF. The CDR3 bases are TGCGCCAGCAGCTTAAGCTCCTCTGGAAACACCATATATTTT. The J gene is TRBJ1-3, the V gene TRBV5-1; no clear D gene. CDR1 and CDR2 from the germline V gene are SGHRS and YFSETQ. The CDR3 is 14 residues long. Between the trimmed V and J ends, which lost 2 bases and 0 bases, there was a span of 6 bases. Together with reference TRBV5-1 and TRBJ1-3, the CDR3 gives the full variable domain: KAGVTQTPRYLIKTRGQQVTLSCSPISGHRSVSWYQQTPGQGLQFLFEYFSETQRNKGNFPGRFSGRQFSNSRSEMNVSTLELGDSALYLCASSLSSSGNTIYFGEGSWLTVV.

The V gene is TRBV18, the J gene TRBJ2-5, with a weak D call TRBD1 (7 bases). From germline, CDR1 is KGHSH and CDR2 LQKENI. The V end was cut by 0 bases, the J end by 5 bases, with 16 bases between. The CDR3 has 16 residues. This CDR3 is CASSPPMGRGVETQYF. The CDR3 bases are TGTGCCAGCTCACCACCGATGGGCAGGGGGGTCGAGACCCAGTACTTC.

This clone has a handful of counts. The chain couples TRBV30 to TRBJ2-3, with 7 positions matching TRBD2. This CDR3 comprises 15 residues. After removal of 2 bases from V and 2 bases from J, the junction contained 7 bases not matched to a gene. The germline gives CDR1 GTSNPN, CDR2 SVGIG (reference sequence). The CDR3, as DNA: TGTGCCTGGAGTCGGGGGACTAAGCACACAGATACGCAGTATTTT. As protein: CAWSRGTKHTDTQYF.

The CDR3 nucleotides read TGTGCCAGTAGTATAATGGACAGGGACTATGGCTACACCTTC. This encodes CASSIMDRDYGYTF. This chain connects TRBV19 to TRBJ1-2; 8 bases are a match to TRBD1. CDR1 LNHDA and CDR2 SQIVND come from the germline V gene (reference sequence). The CDR3 sequence is 14 residues long. Losses at the gene ends were 2 bases for V and 3 bases for J; bases not matched to a gene: 2.

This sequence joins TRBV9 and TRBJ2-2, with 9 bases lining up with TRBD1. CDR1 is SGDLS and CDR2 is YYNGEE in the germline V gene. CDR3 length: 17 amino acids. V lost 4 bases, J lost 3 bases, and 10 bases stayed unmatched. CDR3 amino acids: CASSPLPGTGHTGELFF. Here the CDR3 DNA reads TGTGCCAGCAGCCCCTTGCCAGGGACAGGGCACACCGGGGAGCTGTTTTTT.

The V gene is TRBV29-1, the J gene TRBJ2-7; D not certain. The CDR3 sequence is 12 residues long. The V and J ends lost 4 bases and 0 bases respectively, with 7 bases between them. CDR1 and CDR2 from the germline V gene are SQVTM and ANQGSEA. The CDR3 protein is CSVGPDSYEQYF. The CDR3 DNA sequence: TGCAGCGTTGGTCCAGACTCCTACGAGCAGTACTTC.

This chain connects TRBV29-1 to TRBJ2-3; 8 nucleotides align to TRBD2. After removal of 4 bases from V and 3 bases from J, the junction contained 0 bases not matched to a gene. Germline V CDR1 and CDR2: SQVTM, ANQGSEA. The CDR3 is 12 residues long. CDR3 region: CSVGGGTDTQYF. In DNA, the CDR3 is TGCAGCGTTGGCGGGGGGACAGATACGCAGTATTTT.

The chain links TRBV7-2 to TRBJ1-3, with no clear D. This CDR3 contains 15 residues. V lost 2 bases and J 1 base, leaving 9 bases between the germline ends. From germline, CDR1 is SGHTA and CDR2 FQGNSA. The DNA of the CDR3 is TGTGCCAGCAGCTTAACGTCAGGATCTGGAAACACCATATATTTT. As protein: CASSLTSGSGNTIYF.

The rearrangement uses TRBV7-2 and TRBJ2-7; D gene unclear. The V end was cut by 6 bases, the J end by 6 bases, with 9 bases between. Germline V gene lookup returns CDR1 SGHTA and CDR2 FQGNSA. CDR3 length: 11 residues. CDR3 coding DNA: TGTGCCAGCAGTATAACTCCCGAGCAGTACTTC. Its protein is CASSITPEQYF. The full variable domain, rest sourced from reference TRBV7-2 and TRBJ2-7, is GAGVSQSPSNKVTEKGKDVELRCDPISGHTALYWYRQSLGQGLEFLIYFQGNSAPDKSGLPSDRFSAERTGGSVSTLTIQRTQQEDSAVYLCASSITPEQYFGPGTRLTVT.

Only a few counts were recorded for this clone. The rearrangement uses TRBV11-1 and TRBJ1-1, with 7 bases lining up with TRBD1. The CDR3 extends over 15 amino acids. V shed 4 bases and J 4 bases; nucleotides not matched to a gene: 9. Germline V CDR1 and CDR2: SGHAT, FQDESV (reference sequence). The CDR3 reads CASSSAGGLGTEAFF. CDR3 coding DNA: TGTGCCAGCAGCTCCGCAGGGGGTTTGGGCACTGAAGCTTTCTTT.

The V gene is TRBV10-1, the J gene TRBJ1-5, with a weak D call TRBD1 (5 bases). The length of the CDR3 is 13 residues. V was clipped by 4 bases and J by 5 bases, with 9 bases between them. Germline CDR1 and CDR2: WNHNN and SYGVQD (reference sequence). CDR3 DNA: TGCGCCAGCAGTGTAGGGACTCATCAGCCCCAGCATTTT. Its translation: CASSVGTHQPQHF.

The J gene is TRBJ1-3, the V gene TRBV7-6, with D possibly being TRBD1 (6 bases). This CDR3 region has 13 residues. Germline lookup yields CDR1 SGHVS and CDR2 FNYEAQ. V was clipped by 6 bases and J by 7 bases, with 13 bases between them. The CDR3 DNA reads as TGTGCCAGCAGGGACGACAGGACGAACACCATATATTTT. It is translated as CASRDDRTNTIYF.

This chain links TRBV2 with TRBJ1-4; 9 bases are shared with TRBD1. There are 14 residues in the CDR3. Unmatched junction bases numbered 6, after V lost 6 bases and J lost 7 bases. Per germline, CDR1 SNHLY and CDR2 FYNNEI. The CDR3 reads CASRMTGGVEKLFF. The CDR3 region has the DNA TGTGCCAGCAGGATGACAGGGGGGGTTGAAAAACTGTTTTTT.

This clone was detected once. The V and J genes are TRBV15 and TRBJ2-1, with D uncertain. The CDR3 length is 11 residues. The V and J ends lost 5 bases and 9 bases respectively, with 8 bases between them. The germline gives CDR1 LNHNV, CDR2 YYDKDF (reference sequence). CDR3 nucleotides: TGTGCCACCAGCCGGTCCCTTGAGCAGTTCTTC. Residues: CATSRSLEQFF.